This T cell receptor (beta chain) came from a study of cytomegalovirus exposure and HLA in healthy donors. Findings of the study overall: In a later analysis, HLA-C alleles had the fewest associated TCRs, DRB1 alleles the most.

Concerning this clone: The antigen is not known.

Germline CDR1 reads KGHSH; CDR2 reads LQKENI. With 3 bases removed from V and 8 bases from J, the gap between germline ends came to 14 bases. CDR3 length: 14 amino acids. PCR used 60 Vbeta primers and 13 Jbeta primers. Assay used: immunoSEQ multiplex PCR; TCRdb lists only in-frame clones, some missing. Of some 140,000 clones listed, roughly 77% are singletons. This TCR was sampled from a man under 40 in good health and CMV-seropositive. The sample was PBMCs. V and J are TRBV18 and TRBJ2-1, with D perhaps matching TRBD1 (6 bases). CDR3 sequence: CASSPFQEGDEQFF. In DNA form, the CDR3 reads TGTGCCAGCTCACCTTTCCAAGAGGGGGATGAGCAGTTCTTC.